These 13 T cell receptor beta chains were sequenced from one sample in a study of shared clonotypes between healthy human individuals (dated by TCRdb to about 2020). Library creation used the immunoSEQ multiplex PCR assay. TCRdb's version of the immuneACCESS table is confined to in-frame rearrangements and falls short of the full clone set. An unresolved V gene accounts for under half of the shortfall where checked; the remainder is of unknown origin. The sample table shows roughly 1,100,000 clones, and around 74% are seen once. The ten top clones hold approximately 1.5% of the sample. The sample comprised memory CD4+ T cells sorted from blood. The sample's cell subset or site label is to be understood as: CD45RA-negative fraction. These receptors were collected from a man between 18 and 29 years old in good health.

This sequence joins TRBV7-9 and TRBJ1-4; TRBD1 is a possible D gene (6 bases). The germline V gene encodes CDR1 SEHNR and CDR2 FQNEAQ (reference sequence). This CDR3 is built from 15 residues. Trimming removed 3 bases from V and 6 bases from J, with 14 bases in between. The CDR3 DNA follows: TGTGCCAGCAGCTTGGGGGCGGGGCCGCATGAAAAACTGTTTTTT. Its protein product is CASSLGAGPHEKLFF.

The chain links TRBV2 to TRBJ2-3; 9 bases are a match to TRBD2. Losses at the gene ends were 6 bases for V and 2 bases for J; bases not matched to a gene: 6. The CDR3 consists of 15 residues. CDR1 is SNHLY, CDR2 FYNNEI, per germline. CDR3 coding DNA: TGTGCCAGCAGATCGGGACTAGCCCCCACAGATACGCAGTATTTT. Translating gives CASRSGLAPTDTQYF.

The chain uses TRBV29-1 and TRBJ1-1; D ambiguous. Trimming cost V 3 bases and J 10 bases, with 15 bases left between them. This CDR3 has 12 residues. Germline V gives CDR1 SQVTM, CDR2 ANQGSEA. CDR3 sequence reads: CSVETPLRGAFF. Here the CDR3 DNA reads TGCAGCGTTGAGACACCCCTACGAGGAGCTTTCTTT.

This clone was picked up one time. The rearrangement links TRBV2 to TRBJ2-2; 10 bases match TRBD2. CDR1 and CDR2 (germline): SNHLY, FYNNEI. The CDR3 runs to 16 residues. J was trimmed by 3 bases and V by 2 bases; bases with no gene match: 3. The CDR3, as DNA: TGTGCCAGCAGTGAACCTAGCGGGGGACACACCGGGGAGCTGTTTTTT. Translation gives CASSEPSGGHTGELFF.

The rearrangement links TRBV10-2 to TRBJ2-7; 11 nucleotides align to TRBD2. CDR1 and CDR2 from the germline V gene are WSHSY and SAAADI. The CDR3 length is 15 residues. Trimming took 4 bases from V and 2 from J; bases not matched to a gene: 4. The CDR3 sequence is CASSVGTSGAYEQYF. CDR3 bases: TGCGCCAGCAGTGTAGGGACTAGCGGAGCCTACGAGCAGTACTTC.

A word on this clone: The same CDR3 also results from other DNA sequences found in this sample. The V gene is TRBV5-1, the J gene TRBJ1-3; D is undetermined. Germline CDR1 reads SGHRS; CDR2 reads YFSETQ. This CDR3 is built from 15 residues. The V gene lost 0 bases and the J gene lost 0 bases, with 7 bases spanning the gap. The CDR3 region has the DNA TGCGCCAGCAGCTTGGAGGCGGGCTCTGGAAACACCATATATTTT. Residues: CASSLEAGSGNTIYF.

This clone was seen just once. The chain couples TRBV28 to TRBJ1-1, with D perhaps matching TRBD1 (5 bases). The V end lost 4 bases, the J end lost 1 base, and 13 bases lay between the germline ends. The length of the CDR3 is 15 residues. Germline V lookup: CDR1 MDHEN, CDR2 SYDVKM. CDR3 sequence (DNA): TGTGCCAGCAGTTCAAACCTGGACAAGAACACTGAAGCTTTCTTT. Translation gives CASSSNLDKNTEAFF.

The rearrangement links TRBV7-2 to TRBJ2-3; no clear D gene. Trimming removed 3 bases from V and 6 bases from J, with 13 bases in between. There are 14 residues in the CDR3. The germline V gene encodes CDR1 SGHTA and CDR2 FQGNSA. The CDR3 loop is CASSLSLNVDTQYF. CDR3 DNA: TGTGCCAGCAGCTTGTCCTTAAATGTGGATACGCAGTATTTT.

This chain links TRBV4-1 with TRBJ1-4; D is possibly TRBD1 (5 bases). CDR1 is MGHRA and CDR2 is YSYEKL in the germline V gene. V was shortened by 1 base and J by 0 bases, with 18 bases between the two germline ends. The CDR3 spans 19 residues. This chain's CDR3 is CASSQAPNRMTSTNEKLFF. The CDR3 region has the DNA TGCGCCAGCAGCCAAGCTCCGAACAGGATGACCTCAACTAATGAAAAACTGTTTTTT.

CDR3 sequence: CASSLTGTTNEKLFF. The CDR3 DNA reads TGCGCCAGCAGCTTAACAGGGACTACCAATGAAAAACTGTTTTTT. This sequence joins TRBV5-1 and TRBJ1-4; tentatively, D is TRBD1 (6 bases). Germline CDR1 SGHRS, CDR2 YFSETQ. Between the trimmed V and J ends, which lost 2 bases and 5 bases, there was a span of 13 bases. The CDR3 runs 15 residues.

The V and J genes are TRBV25-1 and TRBJ1-2; D is perhaps TRBD1 (5 bases). The germline V and J ends were trimmed by 7 bases and 4 bases, with 19 bases remaining between them. Germline loops: CDR1 MGHDK, CDR2 SYGVNS. The CDR3 sequence is 15 residues long. The CDR3 bases are TGTGCCAGCACCCATCGGGGCATAGTCTCCTATGGCTACACCTTC. It translates to CASTHRGIVSYGYTF.

The V gene is TRBV5-6, the J gene TRBJ1-2; TRBD1 matches at 10 bases. The CDR3 loop spans 15 amino acids. CDR1 is SGHDT, CDR2 YYEEEE, per germline. The J segment lost 6 bases and the V segment lost 0 bases, leaving 5 bases of the junction unmatched. The CDR3 DNA reads TGTGCCAGCAGCTTGGTGGGACAGGGGACTAATGGCTACACCTTC. This sequence encodes CASSLVGQGTNGYTF.

The chain carries TRBV18 and TRBJ2-1; D is unclear. Germline V gene sequence: CDR1 KGHSH, CDR2 LQKENI. The CDR3 is 15 residues long. V lost 0 bases, J lost 5 bases, and 11 bases lay in between. The CDR3 DNA reads as TGTGCCAGCTCACCACCGGGAAGGCAGGACAATGAGCAGTTCTTC. As protein: CASSPPGRQDNEQFF.